The clone carrying this T cell receptor delta chain was found a few times. TCRdb's protein, taken from a much larger clone, differs from this DNA's translation at residue 12, likely owing to a read error; the protein displayed comes from the DNA. The data were taken from a study of gamma-delta chains in newborns, infants, children. On the study more broadly: Microbial exposure reportedly drives polyclonal innate γδ T cell expansion after birth.

TCRdb reprocessed the reads through CATT. The profile shows 1,500 to 2,000 delta-chain clones, approximately 1.2% of them singletons. The V gene end was trimmed by 0 bases and the J gene end by 5 bases; junction bases not matched to a gene: 18. The CDR3 covers 19 residues. The germline CDR1 and CDR2 sequences are GEAIGNYY and EKD. The specimen was blood. The clonotype comes from a child who was a newborn, infant or young child, either healthy, febrile or measles-vaccinated (not recorded which). J is TRDJ1 and V is TRDV2; 9 bases fit TRDD3. CDR3 residues: CACDTVDWGSPKQEDKLIF. In nucleotides, the CDR3 is TGTGCCTGTGACACCGTCGACTGGGGGAGCCCAAAACAAGAGGATAAACTCATCTTT.